This record concerns one T cell receptor (beta chain) sequence. The CDR3 loop spans 14 amino acids. Trimming took 3 bases from V and 6 from J; bases not matched to a gene: 2. Germline V gene data show CDR1 as LGHDT and CDR2 as YNNKEL (reference sequence). The record originates from a study of T cell responses to AZD1222 COVID-19 vaccine. Profiling relied on immunoSEQ multiplex PCR, and the TCRdb table lists in-frame clones only, not all of them. Of under 150,000 clones in the sample, 85% to 95% were seen once. The starting material was peripheral blood, obtained on day 0 of AZD1222 vaccination. This TCR was sampled from an adult in good health. The chain is built from TRBV3-1 (or the pseudogene TRBV3-2) and TRBJ2-7; 13 bases are a match to TRBD2. In DNA form, the CDR3 reads TGTGCCAGCAGCCAGAGGACTAGCGGGAGCGAGCAGTACTTC. Protein sequence: CASSQRTSGSEQYF.